These 25 T cell receptor beta chains were all obtained from the same sample, sequenced in a study of blood T cells in healthy people across ages. Alongside a J-beta primer mix, a sample-barcoded 5' primer served in a second PCR lasting roughly 6 to 12 cycles. One entry per CDR3 protein results from TCRdb running MiXCR on the 5' RACE reads. Of about 1,400,000 distinct CDR3 sequences listed, 42% were seen once; the top ten hold 7.9%. The sequenced material came from blood. All receptors derive from a woman aged 18-29 years in good health.

The CDR3 protein is CSASSGGGADNEQYF. CDR3 DNA sequence: TGCAGTGCTAGCAGCGGCGGGGGGGCCGACAATGAGCAGTACTTC. The chain couples TRBV20-1 to TRBJ2-7; 9 bases are shared with TRBD2. CDR1 and CDR2 from the germline V gene are DFQATT and SNEGSKA (reference sequence). The trim removed 3 bases at V and 7 bases at J, leaving 13 bases unmatched. The CDR3 runs 15 residues.

The chain is built from TRBV5-5 and TRBJ2-5, with TRBD1 matching 7 bases. The germline V gene has CDR1 SGHKS and CDR2 YYEKEE (reference sequence). The CDR3 runs to 15 residues. J gave up 11 bases and V 3 bases, and 16 bases lay outside the gene matches. The CDR3 spells CASSSTGARANEQYF. The CDR3 DNA is TGTGCCAGCAGCTCTACAGGGGCACGGGCCAATGAGCAGTACTTC.

This chain links TRBV7-6 with TRBJ2-3; D possibly matches TRBD1 or TRBD2 (5 bases each). From germline, CDR1 is SGHVS and CDR2 FNYEAQ. V dropped 1 base and J dropped 2 bases, with 16 bases sitting between them. CDR3 size: 17 residues. This CDR3 is CASSLGDRDTLTDTQYF. The CDR3, as DNA: TGTGCCAGCAGCTTAGGGGACCGAGACACCCTCACAGATACGCAGTATTTT.

The chain joins TRBV10-3 to TRBJ2-5; no reliable D call. Trimming took 0 bases from V and 11 from J, leaving 22 bases between them. Germline V gene sequence: CDR1 ENHRY, CDR2 SYGVKD. This CDR3 region has 16 residues. As DNA, the CDR3 is TGTGCCATCAGTGAGTCCCTTGGCGACCCCTACAATGAGCAGTACTTC. This gives the protein CAISESLGDPYNEQYF.

In its sample, this clonotype was seen once. CDR3 region: CASSERGDTGEQYF. Written as DNA, the CDR3 is TGTGCCAGCAGTGAACGGGGGGACACTGGGGAGCAGTACTTC. J is TRBJ2-7 and V is TRBV6-1, with a possible D match to TRBD2 (7 bases). Germline V gene sequence: CDR1 MNHNS, CDR2 SASEGT. CDR3 length: 14 amino acids. Trimming stripped 2 bases from V and 7 bases from J, with 15 bases between.

This chain's CDR3 is CASRVGGVEAKNIQYF. For the CDR3, the DNA is TGTGCCTCGAGGGTCGGGGGAGTGGAAGCCAAAAACATTCAGTACTTC. This chain connects TRBV10-3 to TRBJ2-4; D possibly corresponds to TRBD2 (6 bases). CDR3 length: 16 residues. Per the germline V gene, CDR1 is ENHRY and CDR2 is SYGVKD. V was pared by 11 bases and J by 0 bases, with 20 bases between.

This chain joins TRBV10-3 and TRBJ1-6; 7 nucleotides align to TRBD1. CDR3 length equals 15 residues. V lost 3 bases to trimming and J lost 7 bases; unmatched junction nucleotides: 6. CDR1 is ENHRY and CDR2 is SYGVKD in the germline V gene. In DNA form, the CDR3 reads TGTGCCATCAGTGACGGTCAGGGGGAGAATTCACCCCTCCACTTT. Its translation: CAISDGQGENSPLHF.

The chain employs TRBV7-6 and TRBJ2-1; D perhaps matches TRBD2 (6 bases). V lost 3 bases and J 0 bases, leaving 12 bases between the germline ends. CDR1 SGHVS and CDR2 FNYEAQ come from the germline V gene. The CDR3 loop spans 16 amino acids. DNA for the CDR3: TGTGCCAGCAGCTTTTTTTTCGGGAGCTCCTACAATGAGCAGTTCTTC. It is translated as CASSFFFGSSYNEQFF.

This chain's CDR3 is CASSSAGVLSYEQYF. In DNA form, the CDR3 reads TGTGCCAGCAGTTCCGCGGGGGTGCTCTCCTACGAGCAGTACTTC. The chain links TRBV28 to TRBJ2-7; 7 nucleotides line up with TRBD2. There are 15 residues in the CDR3. In germline, CDR1 is MDHEN, CDR2 SYDVKM. The trim removed 4 bases at V and 0 bases at J, leaving 6 bases unmatched. Supplemented by reference TRBV28 and TRBJ2-7, the full variable domain reads DVKVTQSSRYLVKRTGEKVFLECVQDMDHENMFWYRQDPGLGLRLIYFSYDVKMKEKGDIPEGYSVSREKKERFSLILESASTNQTSMYLCASSSAGVLSYEQYFGPGTRLTVT.

V gene TRBV10-3 combines with J gene TRBJ1-2, with 9 bases matching TRBD1. The CDR3 is made up of 13 amino acids. J was trimmed by 6 bases and V by 4 bases; bases with no gene match: 3. The germline CDR1 and CDR2 sequences are ENHRY and SYGVKD. In DNA, the CDR3 is TGTGCCATCAGTGGGACAGGGGTTCATGGCTACACCTTC. This translates into CAISGTGVHGYTF.

The chain recombines TRBV4-1 with TRBJ1-1, with D possibly being TRBD1 (6 bases). The CDR3 runs 15 residues. Germline V gives CDR1 MGHRA, CDR2 YSYEKL. Deletions cut 3 bases from V and 6 bases from J, with 17 bases between. CDR3: CASSHPLDSFPEAFF. The CDR3 coding sequence is TGCGCCAGCAGCCACCCACTGGACAGTTTCCCTGAAGCTTTCTTT.

This clonotype has a single count. The chain joins TRBV3-1 to TRBJ1-5, with D possibly TRBD1 on 5 matching bases. V was trimmed by 10 bases and J by 1 base, leaving 14 bases between them. CDR3 length: 14 amino acids. Germline assignment: CDR1 LGHDT and CDR2 YNNKEL (reference sequence). The CDR3 bases are TGTGCCAACGAGAGGGGTATAAGCAATCAGCCCCAGCATTTT. It translates to CANERGISNQPQHF.

This clonotype showed up just a few times. J is TRBJ2-1 and V is TRBV11-2, with 9 bases lining up with TRBD1. Per germline, CDR1 SGHAT and CDR2 FQNNGV. This CDR3 comprises 18 residues. With 6 bases clipped from V and 7 bases from J, the junction kept 19 bases outside the gene matches. In DNA, the CDR3 is TGTGCCAGCAGATTAAGCAGCTTTAGTACGGACAGGGGTAATGAGCAGTTCTTC. Amino acid sequence: CASRLSSFSTDRGNEQFF.

J is TRBJ2-5 and V is TRBV6-5, with 7 bases identical to TRBD1. The assigned J gene may be wrong: the sequence end matches TRBJ2-7 better. This CDR3 contains 17 residues. The germline V gene encodes CDR1 MNHEY and CDR2 SVGAGI. The chain's CDR3 is CASSYSSGTASPREQYF. DNA of the CDR3: TGTGCCAGCAGTTACTCGTCCGGGACAGCGAGTCCACGCGAGCAGTACTTC.

This rearrangement joins TRBV11-2 to TRBJ2-4, with 11 bases lining up with TRBD1. The end of the DNA is better explained by TRBJ2-7, so the J call may be wrong. Germline CDR1 and CDR2: SGHAT and FQNNGV. The CDR3 covers 16 residues. The CDR3: CASSSTLDRGPYEQYF. The CDR3 DNA reads as TGTGCCAGCAGCTCCACCCTGGACAGGGGGCCCTACGAGCAGTACTTC.

This clonotype was detected a few times. This rearrangement joins TRBV6-1 to TRBJ2-3; 7 bases are shared with TRBD1. From germline, CDR1 is MNHNS and CDR2 SASEGT. This CDR3 is 16 amino acids long. V trimming: 2 bases; J trimming: 4 bases; junction bases outside the gene matches: 9. CDR3 bases: TGTGCCAGCAGTGAAACGAGTCACAGGGGAGCAGATACGCAGTATTTT. Amino acid sequence: CASSETSHRGADTQYF.

Comments on this clonotype: A read error may explain this, as a much larger clone is one base away. The rearrangement joins TRBV20-1 to TRBJ2-1, with 10 nucleotides matching TRBD2. Germline CDR1 is DFQATT and CDR2 is SNEGSKA (reference sequence). The CDR3 length is 15 residues. Trimming removed 0 bases from V and 4 bases from J; junction bases left unmatched: 3. The CDR3 sequence is CSARDSTSGYNEQFF. DNA for the CDR3: TGCAGTGCTAGAGATTCGACTAGCGGGTACAATGAGCAGTTCTTC.

The V and J genes are TRBV12-3 or TRBV12-4 and TRBJ1-2, with a tentative D call TRBD1 (6 bases). V was pared by 5 bases and J by 8 bases, with 12 bases between. The length of the CDR3 is 12 residues. The CDR3 sequence: CASSRYRAGYTF. For the CDR3, the DNA is TGTGCCAGCAGTAGATACAGGGCCGGCTACACCTTC.

The rearrangement joins TRBV2 to TRBJ1-2; D ambiguous. This CDR3 has 13 residues. Germline CDR1 reads SNHLY; CDR2 reads FYNNEI. The V and J ends lost 1 base and 6 bases respectively, with 9 bases between them. CDR3 protein: CASSEDLLDGYTF. For the CDR3, the DNA is TGTGCCAGCAGTGAAGATCTCTTAGATGGCTACACCTTC.

The chain recombines TRBV20-1 with TRBJ1-2, with 8 bases that match TRBD1. J lost 4 bases, V lost 3 bases, and 10 bases had no gene match. This CDR3 comprises 15 residues. Germline-derived CDR1 and CDR2 are DFQATT and SNEGSKA (reference sequence). The CDR3 nucleotides read TGCAGTGCTAGCCCCCCGGACAGGGAAGGCTATGGCTACACCTTC. Translated: CSASPPDREGYGYTF.

As to this clonotype: A much larger clone differs by one base, so this may be a read error. The chain recombines TRBV29-1 with TRBJ2-7, with 10 positions matching TRBD2. Trimming removed 7 bases from V and 7 bases from J; junction bases left unmatched: 13. CDR1 and CDR2 from the germline V gene are SQVTM and ANQGSEA. This CDR3 region has 14 residues. This chain's CDR3 is CSAWTSGAYNEQYF. CDR3 DNA: TGCAGCGCCTGGACTAGCGGAGCCTACAATGAGCAGTACTTC.

The V call is TRBV20-1, the J call TRBJ1-2; D uncertain. The CDR3 runs to 14 residues. Trimming removed 6 bases at V and 1 base at J, with 15 bases between. In germline, CDR1 is DFQATT, CDR2 SNEGSKA (reference sequence). CDR3 DNA sequence: TGCAGTGCCCGCCGTGCCGGGATTAACTATGGCTACACCTTC. It encodes CSARRAGINYGYTF.

This clonotype was detected a few times. This rearrangement joins TRBV20-1 to TRBJ2-5; D may be TRBD1 (6 bases). Germline assignment: CDR1 DFQATT and CDR2 SNEGSKA (reference sequence). The CDR3 runs 18 residues. Trimming cost V 0 bases and J 2 bases, with 22 bases left between them. This CDR3 is CSARDPILTGDSQETQYF. CDR3 sequence (DNA): TGCAGTGCTAGAGATCCCATCCTGACAGGTGATTCTCAAGAGACCCAGTACTTC.

The chain couples TRBV11-3 to TRBJ2-1; 15 positions match TRBD2. Per germline, CDR1 SGHNT and CDR2 YENEEA. The junction had 3 bases not matched to a gene; V was cut back by 5 bases and J by 7 bases. This CDR3 spans 15 amino acids. CDR3 residues: CASSRTSGRENEQFF. For the CDR3, the DNA is TGTGCCAGCAGCCGGACTAGCGGGAGGGAGAATGAGCAGTTCTTC.

The V call is TRBV4-1, the J call TRBJ2-1; 10 bases map to TRBD2. Germline V gives CDR1 MGHRA, CDR2 YSYEKL. With V trimmed by 3 bases and J by 3 bases, 5 bases remained unmatched. The CDR3 contains 16 residues. Written as DNA, the CDR3 is TGCGCCAGCAGCCAGTCGACTAGCGGGTTCTACAATGAGCAGTTCTTC. It translates to CASSQSTSGFYNEQFF.